Below, one TCR beta chain is given with its context. The authors' processing: Reference gene primer amplification in the assay estimated nucleated cell counts. Data came from immunoSEQ multiplex PCR; TCRdb stores just in-frame clones and leaves some out. V, J and clone size were drawn from that table, and D and trimming were deduced from the DNA. There are tens of thousands of clones in the sample; about four fifths occur only once, and around 5% lies in the top ten. Deletions cut 2 bases from V and 4 bases from J, with 8 bases between. There are 13 residues in the CDR3. Germline loops: CDR1 KGHSH, CDR2 LQKENI. This record belongs to a study of blood T cell repertoires in COVID-19. Whole-study context: Donors in the United States, Italy and Spain gave samples during acute or convalescent COVID-19.

Seattle's cohort entered during active infection and was followed longitudinally. V gene TRBV18 combines with J gene TRBJ1-2, with D perhaps matching TRBD1 (5 bases). Source material: peripheral blood. The origin of this receptor is an elderly man with COVID-19, enrolled during active disease. CDR3: CASSPDSFYGYTF. In DNA, the CDR3 is TGTGCCAGCTCACCAGACAGCTTCTATGGCTACACCTTC.